This TCR beta chain was captured by sequencing in a study of blood T cells in healthy people across ages. Study-level findings and limits: Researchers report that TCR beta diversity correlated strongly with naive T cell percentage. Relative to aged donors, long-lived donors carried more naive CD4+ cells and displayed higher diversity.

A J-beta primer mix and a sample-barcoded 5' primer were used in a second PCR of roughly 6 to 11 cycles. TCRdb analysed the 5' RACE reads with MiXCR anew, one entry per CDR3 protein. Of about 1.4 million distinct CDR3 sequences in the sample, approximately 59% are singletons; the top ten hold 6.5% to 8.5%. J gave up 2 bases and V 4 bases, and 11 bases lay outside the gene matches. The CDR3 has 17 residues. Comments on this clonotype: What it recognizes is unknown.

This clonotype originated in a man between 18 and 35 years old in good health. The chain joins TRBV12-3 or TRBV12-4 to TRBJ2-1, with 7 bases matching TRBD2. Sequencing used blood. CDR3: CASSSLWGGGTYNEQFF. CDR3 coding DNA: TGTGCCAGCAGTTCCCTGTGGGGCGGGGGTACCTACAATGAGCAGTTCTTC.